In this sample, the clone carrying this T cell receptor (beta chain) turned up many times. The antigen is undetermined. This sample is drawn from a study of regulatory T cells in long-lasting Graves disease. Time point reported: newly diagnosed GD, antithyroid drugs for less than 3 months. Researchers made the TCR library from RNA that was extracted from PBMCs. Study-level findings and limits: Comparison showed that persistent patients shared more public clonotypes (roughly 2,700) than new patients (roughly 1,000).

CDR3 size: 13 residues. With 4 bases removed from V and 7 bases from J, the gap between germline ends came to 10 bases. The germline gives CDR1 KGHSH, CDR2 LQKENI. For TCR beta, libraries came from iRepertoire HTBI primers and Arm-PCR of CDR3 regions. Using its own MiXCR run on the multiplex PCR reads, TCRdb lists one record per CDR3 protein. This table holds roughly 560,000 distinct CDR3 sequences, roughly 15% found once. This same sample was also taken into another study, of T cells in Graves' hyperthyroidism and ophthalmopathy. That source notes: In the first-round RT-PCR of the TCR CDR3, the HTBI primer set was used. Ophthalmopathy was distinguished from stable hyperthyroidism by 13 V-J signatures.

This chain uses TRBV18 with TRBJ1-4; D is uncertain. The TCR sequence derives from a woman aged 35-60 years with Graves disease. Source: peripheral blood mononuclear cells (PBMCs), taken at new diagnosis, from a patient treated with antithyroid drugs. The CDR3 sequence is CASSLQVTEKLFF. CDR3 in DNA: TGTGCCAGCTCACTCCAGGTGACTGAAAAACTGTTTTTT.